Given below is one T cell receptor beta chain in context. Its antigen is not known. V shed 1 base, J shed 8 bases, and the junction held 11 bases outside the gene matches. CDR1 and CDR2 from the germline V gene are MGHDK and SYGVNS. This CDR3 is 17 amino acids long. This entry comes from a study of T cells after posttransplantation cyclophosphamide. Peripheral blood was collected from the related graft donor on the marrow donation day. Notes on the study in general: TRB clonality was highly associated with recipient CMV seropositivity and reactivation. Later post-transplant blood repertoires were often dominated by donor CD8+ memory clones. TRB overlap between skin or GI tissue T cells and blood was limited.

Sequencing was performed with immunoSEQ multiplex PCR; in TCRdb, only in-frame clones are kept and a portion is missing. The sample shows tens of thousands of clones, none of them appearing just once. The J gene is TRBJ1-4, the V gene TRBV25-1; TRBD1 matches 9 bases. This TCR derives from a man aged 40-49 years in good health, CMV-negative, and a related stem cell transplant donor. The sequencing sample was made of PBMCs. DNA for the CDR3: TGTGCCAGCAGTGAATCCAGACACAGGGGGCATTCCGAAAAACTGTTTTTT. Protein product: CASSESRHRGHSEKLFF.